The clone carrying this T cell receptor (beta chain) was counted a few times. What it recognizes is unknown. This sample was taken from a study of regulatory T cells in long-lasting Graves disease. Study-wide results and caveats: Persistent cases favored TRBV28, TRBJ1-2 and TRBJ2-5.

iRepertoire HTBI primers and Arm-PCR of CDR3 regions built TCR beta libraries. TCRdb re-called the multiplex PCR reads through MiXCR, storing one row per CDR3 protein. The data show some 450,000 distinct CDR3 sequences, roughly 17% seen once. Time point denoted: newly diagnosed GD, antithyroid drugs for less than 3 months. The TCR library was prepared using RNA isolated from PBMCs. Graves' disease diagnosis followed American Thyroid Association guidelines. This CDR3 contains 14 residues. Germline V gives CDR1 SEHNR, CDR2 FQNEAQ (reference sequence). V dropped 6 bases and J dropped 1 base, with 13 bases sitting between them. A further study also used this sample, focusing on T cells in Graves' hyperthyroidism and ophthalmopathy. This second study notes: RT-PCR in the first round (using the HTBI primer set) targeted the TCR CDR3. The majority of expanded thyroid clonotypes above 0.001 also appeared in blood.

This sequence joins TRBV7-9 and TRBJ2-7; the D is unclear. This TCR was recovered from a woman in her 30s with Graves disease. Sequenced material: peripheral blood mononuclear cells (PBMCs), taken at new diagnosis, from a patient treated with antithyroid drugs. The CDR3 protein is CASRDGVGSYEQYF. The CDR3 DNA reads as TGTGCCAGCAGAGATGGGGTTGGATCCTACGAGCAGTACTTC.